This is a list of T cell receptor beta chains from one sample in a study of pediatric ulcerative colitis. Assay: immunoSEQ multiplex PCR; the TCRdb copy retains only in-frame clones and omits some. The table records under 45,000 clones, roughly 83% of them present only once. Sequencing used blood. These receptors were collected from a girl aged 10-17 years with moderate ulcerative colitis. Each CDR3 is given with its conserved first and last residue. The order of the fields is V gene, J gene, D gene, clone size, CDR3 protein, CDR3 DNA. The D gene is left open where the match is weak. Expanded clones get a size class; other rows say once, few or many, or leave the size out.

TRBV28	TRBJ1-2	-	-	CASSPIGPARDLRILNTYGYTF	TGTGCCAGCAGTCCAATAGGGCCCGCTCGTGATCTTAGGATCCTCAACACCTATGGCTACACCTTC
TRBV6-5	TRBJ1-6	-	-	CASNQGRNSPLHF	TGTGCCAGCAACCAGGGACGTAATTCACCCCTCCACTTT
TRBV9	TRBJ1-1	-	-	CASSVVTNTEAFF	TGTGCCAGCAGCGTAGTTACGAACACTGAAGCTTTCTTT
TRBV6-5	TRBJ2-7	TRBD2	-	CASTPSGPSYEQYF	TGTGCCAGCACCCCTAGCGGGCCCTCCTACGAGCAGTACTTC
TRBV2	TRBJ1-2	-	few	CASRSGTDYGYTF	TGTGCCAGCAGATCCGGGACCGATTATGGCTACACCTTC
TRBV7-2	TRBJ2-3	-	-	CASSLDPGAADTQYF	TGTGCCAGCAGCTTAGACCCGGGAGCCGCAGATACGCAGTATTTT
TRBV5-1	TRBJ1-2	TRBD1	-	CASSSDREHHTF	TGCGCCAGCAGCTCGGACAGGGAGCACCACACCTTC
TRBV5-1	TRBJ1-1	-	-	CASSPLQGDTEAFF	TGCGCCAGCAGCCCCCTTCAGGGAGACACTGAAGCTTTCTTT
TRBV11-2	TRBJ2-5	TRBD2	-	CASSFLSGRGETQYF	TGTGCCAGCAGCTTCCTTAGCGGGAGAGGAGAGACCCAGTACTTC
TRBV2	TRBJ2-2	-	once	CASYPGTGAGELFF	TGTGCCAGTTATCCTGGGACTGGGGCCGGGGAGCTGTTTTTT
TRBV28	TRBJ1-5	-	-	CASGARDRQPQHF	TGTGCCAGTGGGGCCAGGGATCGTCAGCCCCAGCATTTT
TRBV6-4	TRBJ2-2	TRBD2	few	CASSEGLADTGELFF	TGTGCCAGCAGTGAGGGACTAGCGGACACCGGGGAGCTGTTTTTT
TRBV7-9	TRBJ2-7	TRBD2	-	CASSLWPAGPYEQYF	TGTGCCAGCAGCTTATGGCCAGCGGGACCCTACGAGCAGTACTTC
TRBV6-5	TRBJ1-6	-	-	CASNRSGANSPLHF	TGTGCCAGCAATCGGTCGGGAGCGAACTCACCCCTCCACTTT
TRBV29-1	TRBJ2-6	-	-	CSVEDPEGWQISGANVLTF	TGCAGCGTTGAAGATCCAGAGGGGTGGCAAATCTCTGGGGCCAACGTCCTGACTTTC
TRBV7-9	TRBJ1-2	TRBD1	-	CASSPPGQGAPNYGYTF	TGTGCCAGCAGCCCCCCCGGACAGGGGGCCCCGAACTATGGCTACACCTTC
TRBV19	TRBJ2-7	-	once	CASSPRGVYEQYF	TGTGCCAGTAGTCCACGGGGTGTCTACGAGCAGTACTTC
TRBV19	TRBJ2-6	TRBD2	-	CARDPGLAGVERGSGANVLTF	TGTGCCAGAGACCCGGGACTAGCGGGAGTCGAACGGGGCTCTGGGGCCAACGTCCTGACTTTC
TRBV6-6	TRBJ1-1	-	-	CASSSPRASNTEAFF	TGTGCCAGCAGTTCCCCCAGGGCATCGAACACTGAAGCTTTCTTT
TRBV2	TRBJ1-2	-	-	CARGDGPRSGYTF	TGTGCCAGGGGAGATGGGCCTCGGAGCGGCTACACCTTC
TRBV6-5	TRBJ2-5	TRBD1	-	CATYPGGRETQYF	TGTGCCACCTATCCAGGGGGCAGAGAGACCCAGTACTTC
TRBV2	TRBJ2-1	TRBD2	-	CASVGGRAYEQFF	TGTGCCAGCGTGGGCGGGAGGGCGTATGAGCAGTTCTTC
TRBV7-2	TRBJ2-4	TRBD2	-	CASSLGRLAGESQNIQYF	TGTGCCAGCAGCTTAGGTAGGCTAGCGGGAGAATCGCAAAACATTCAGTACTTC